This T cell receptor beta chain comes out of a study of blood T cell repertoires in COVID-19. Study-level background: Whether acute or convalescent, the COVID-19 samples came from the United States, Italy and Spain. In each case, the material was cDNA or gDNA derived from T cells, B-cell-depleted T cells, or PBMCs.

Per the authors' pipeline: The authors estimated nucleated cell counts from reference gene primer amplification. Repertoires were generated with immunoSEQ multiplex PCR, while TCRdb's copy carries only in-frame clones and drops some. The DNA gave D and trimming, while V, J and clone size come from that table. Of roughly 80,000 clones detected, about 78% appear once; the ten largest clones hold around a sixth. This CDR3 is built from 14 residues. With V trimmed by 1 base and J by 9 bases, 5 bases remained unmatched. Germline V gene lookup returns CDR1 MGHRA and CDR2 YSYEKL. Sequencing used peripheral blood. The TCR sequence derives from a human donor in a cohort sampled during active COVID-19. The chain combines TRBV4-1 with TRBJ2-1, with 8 bases lining up with TRBD1. Written as DNA, the CDR3 is TGCGCCAGCAGCCAAGGACAGGGGATGACTGAGCAGTTCTTC. Its translation is CASSQGQGMTEQFF.